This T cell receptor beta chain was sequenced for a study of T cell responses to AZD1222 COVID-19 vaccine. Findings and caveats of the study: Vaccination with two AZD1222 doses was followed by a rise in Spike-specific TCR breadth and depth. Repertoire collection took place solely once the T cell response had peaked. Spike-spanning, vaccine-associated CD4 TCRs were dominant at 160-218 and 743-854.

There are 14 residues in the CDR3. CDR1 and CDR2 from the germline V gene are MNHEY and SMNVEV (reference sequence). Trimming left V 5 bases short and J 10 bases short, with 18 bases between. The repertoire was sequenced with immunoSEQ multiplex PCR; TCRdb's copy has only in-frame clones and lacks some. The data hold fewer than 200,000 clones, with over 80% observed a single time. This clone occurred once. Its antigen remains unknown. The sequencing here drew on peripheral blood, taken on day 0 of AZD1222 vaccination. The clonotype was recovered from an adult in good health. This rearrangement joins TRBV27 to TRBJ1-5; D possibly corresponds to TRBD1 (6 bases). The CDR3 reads CASSRGGAGVPQHF. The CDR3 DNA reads TGTGCCAGCAGTAGGGGGGGGGCCGGTGTCCCCCAGCATTTT.